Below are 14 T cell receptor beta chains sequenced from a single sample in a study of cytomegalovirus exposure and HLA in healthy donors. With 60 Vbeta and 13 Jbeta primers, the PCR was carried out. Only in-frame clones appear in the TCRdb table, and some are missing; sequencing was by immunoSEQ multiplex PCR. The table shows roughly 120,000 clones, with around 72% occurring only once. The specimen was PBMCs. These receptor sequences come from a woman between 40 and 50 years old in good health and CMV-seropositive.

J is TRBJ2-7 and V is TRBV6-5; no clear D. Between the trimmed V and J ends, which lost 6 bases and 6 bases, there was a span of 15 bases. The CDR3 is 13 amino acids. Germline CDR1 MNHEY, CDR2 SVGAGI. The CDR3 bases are TGTGCCAGCAGACCAGATGCGGTACGCGAGCAGTACTTC. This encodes CASRPDAVREQYF.

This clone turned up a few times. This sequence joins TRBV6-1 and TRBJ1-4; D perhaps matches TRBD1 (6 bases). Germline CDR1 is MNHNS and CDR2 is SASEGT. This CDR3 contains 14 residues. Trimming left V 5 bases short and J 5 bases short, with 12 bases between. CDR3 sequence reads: CASSRTAGNEKLFF. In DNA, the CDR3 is TGTGCCAGCAGTCGGACAGCGGGAAATGAAAAACTGTTTTTT.

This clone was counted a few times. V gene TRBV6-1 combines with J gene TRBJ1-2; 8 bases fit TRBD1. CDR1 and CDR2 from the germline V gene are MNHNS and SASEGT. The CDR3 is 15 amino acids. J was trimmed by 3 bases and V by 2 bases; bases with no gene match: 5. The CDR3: CASSEWTGQDYGYTF. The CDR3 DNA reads TGTGCCAGCAGTGAATGGACAGGGCAAGACTATGGCTACACCTTC.

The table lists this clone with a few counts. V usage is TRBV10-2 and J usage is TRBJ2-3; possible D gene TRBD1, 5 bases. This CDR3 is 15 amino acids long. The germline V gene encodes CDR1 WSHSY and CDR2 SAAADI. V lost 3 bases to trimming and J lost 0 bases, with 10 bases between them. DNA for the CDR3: TGCGCCAGCAGTGATCGACAGAGTAGCACAGATACGCAGTATTTT. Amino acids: CASSDRQSSTDTQYF.

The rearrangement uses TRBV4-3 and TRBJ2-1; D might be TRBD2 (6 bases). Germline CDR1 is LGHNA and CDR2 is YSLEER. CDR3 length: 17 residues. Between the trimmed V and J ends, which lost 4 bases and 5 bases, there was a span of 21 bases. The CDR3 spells CASSPTSLGLGDNEQFF. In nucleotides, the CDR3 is TGCGCCAGCAGCCCTACTTCCCTGGGACTGGGGGACAATGAGCAGTTCTTC.

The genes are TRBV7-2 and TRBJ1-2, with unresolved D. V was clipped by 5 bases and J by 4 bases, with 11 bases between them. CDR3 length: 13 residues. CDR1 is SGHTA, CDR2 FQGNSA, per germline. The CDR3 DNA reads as TGTGCCAGCAGCGAAGGATCAGGCTATGGCTACACCTTC. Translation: CASSEGSGYGYTF.

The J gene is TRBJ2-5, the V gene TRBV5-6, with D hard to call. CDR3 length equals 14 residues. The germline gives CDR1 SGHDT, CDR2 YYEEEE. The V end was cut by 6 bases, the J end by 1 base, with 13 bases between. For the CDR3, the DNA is TGTGCCAGCACCCCTAGAAAGATCCAAGAGACCCAGTACTTC. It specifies CASTPRKIQETQYF.

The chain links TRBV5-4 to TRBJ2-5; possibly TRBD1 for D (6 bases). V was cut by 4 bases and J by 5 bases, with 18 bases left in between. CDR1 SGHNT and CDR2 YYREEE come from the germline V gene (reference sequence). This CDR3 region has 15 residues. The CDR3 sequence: CASSLTSGATETQYF. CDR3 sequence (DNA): TGTGCCAGCAGCCTCACTTCAGGGGCCACGGAGACCCAGTACTTC.

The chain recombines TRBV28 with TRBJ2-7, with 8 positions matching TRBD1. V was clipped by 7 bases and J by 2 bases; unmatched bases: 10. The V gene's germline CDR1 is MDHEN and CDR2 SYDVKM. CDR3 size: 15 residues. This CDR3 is CASTTTGQAAYEQYF. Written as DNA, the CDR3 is TGTGCCAGCACCACTACGGGACAGGCAGCCTACGAGCAGTACTTC.

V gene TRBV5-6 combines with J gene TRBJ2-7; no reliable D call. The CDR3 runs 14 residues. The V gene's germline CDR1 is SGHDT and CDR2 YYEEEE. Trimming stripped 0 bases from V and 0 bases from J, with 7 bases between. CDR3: CASSLAASSYEQYF. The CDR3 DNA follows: TGTGCCAGCAGCTTGGCAGCGAGCTCCTACGAGCAGTACTTC.

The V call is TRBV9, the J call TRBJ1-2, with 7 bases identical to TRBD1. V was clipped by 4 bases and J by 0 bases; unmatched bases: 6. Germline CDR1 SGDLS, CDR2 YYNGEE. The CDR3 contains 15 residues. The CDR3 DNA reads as TGTGCCAGCAGCTTTTCGGGACAGACTAACTATGGCTACACCTTC. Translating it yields CASSFSGQTNYGYTF.

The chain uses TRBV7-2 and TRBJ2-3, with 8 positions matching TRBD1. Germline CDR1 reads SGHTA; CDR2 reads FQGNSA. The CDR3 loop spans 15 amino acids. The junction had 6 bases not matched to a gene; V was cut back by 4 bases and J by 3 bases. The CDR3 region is CASSSQGAWTDTQYF. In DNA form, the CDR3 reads TGTGCCAGCAGCTCGCAGGGGGCTTGGACAGATACGCAGTATTTT.

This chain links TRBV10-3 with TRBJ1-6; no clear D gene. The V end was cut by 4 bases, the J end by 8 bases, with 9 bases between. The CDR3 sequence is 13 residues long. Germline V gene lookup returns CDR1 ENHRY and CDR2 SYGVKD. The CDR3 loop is CAISGDSDSPLHF. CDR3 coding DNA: TGTGCCATCAGTGGCGATAGCGATTCACCCCTCCACTTT.

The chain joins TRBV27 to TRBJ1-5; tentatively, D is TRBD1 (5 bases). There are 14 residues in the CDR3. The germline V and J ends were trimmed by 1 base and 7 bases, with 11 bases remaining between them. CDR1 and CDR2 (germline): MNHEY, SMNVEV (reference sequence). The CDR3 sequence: CASSLLAGQQPQHF. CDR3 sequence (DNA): TGTGCCAGCAGTTTATTGGCAGGGCAGCAGCCCCAGCATTTT.